These 30 T cell receptor beta chains originate from one sample sequenced in a study of post-analysis software for immune sequencing data. Study observations and caveats: About five TRBV segments (TRBV5-6, TRBV5-1 and TRBV20-1 among them) occurred more frequently in patients than in controls.

No antigen is known for these receptors. Libraries were made from TCR beta cDNA, and they carried unique molecular identifiers. TCRdb called the PCR reads again in MiXCR, with one record for every CDR3 protein. Found here are roughly 540,000 distinct CDR3 sequences, approximately 34% of them singletons; the top ten hold around 5.9%. The specimen was blood. The receptors originated from a girl aged 2 to 17 with multiple sclerosis.

The chain combines TRBV9 with TRBJ2-7; D not certain. The CDR3 is 13 residues long. The V end lost 0 bases, the J end lost 4 bases, and 8 bases lay between the germline ends. Germline values: CDR1 SGDLS, CDR2 YYNGEE. CDR3 region: CASSVANEYEQYF. The CDR3 DNA is TGTGCCAGCAGCGTAGCTAATGAATACGAGCAGTACTTC. Filled out from reference TRBV9 and TRBJ2-7, the complete variable domain reads DSGVTQTPKHLITATGQRVTLRCSPRSGDLSVYWYQQSLDQGLQFLIQYYNGEERAKGNILERFSAQQFPDLHSELNLSSLELGDSALYFCASSVANEYEQYFGPGTRLTVT.

The genes are TRBV20-1 and TRBJ1-4; a possible D gene is TRBD1 (6 bases). Trimming stripped 2 bases from V and 8 bases from J, with 21 bases between. Per the germline V gene, CDR1 is DFQATT and CDR2 is SNEGSKA (reference sequence). The CDR3 is 16 residues long. CDR3 loop: CSARIPGGQKKEKLFF. The CDR3 DNA reads TGCAGTGCTAGAATCCCCGGGGGCCAGAAGAAGGAAAAACTGTTTTTT.

V is TRBV4-1 and J is TRBJ2-4; D unclear. The CDR3 consists of 15 residues. Trimming removed 4 bases from V and 2 bases from J, with 12 bases in between. Germline values: CDR1 MGHRA, CDR2 YSYEKL. The chain's CDR3 is CASSPKDLTKNIQYF. Written as DNA, the CDR3 is TGCGCCAGCAGCCCAAAGGACCTCACCAAAAACATTCAGTACTTC.

V usage is TRBV11-2 and J usage is TRBJ1-1; D unresolved. Germline values: CDR1 SGHAT, CDR2 FQNNGV. Deletions cut 0 bases from V and 10 bases from J, with 15 bases between. This CDR3 comprises 14 residues. CDR3 DNA: TGTGCCAGCAGCTTAGATCCCGCCATGAGTTCAGCTTTCTTT. It specifies CASSLDPAMSSAFF.

This chain uses TRBV5-1 with TRBJ2-6; D gene unclear. This CDR3 has 15 residues. Germline CDR1 is SGHRS and CDR2 is YFSETQ. Trimming removed 5 bases from V and 0 bases from J, with 9 bases in between. The CDR3 spells CASRNRDSGANVLTF. As DNA, the CDR3 is TGCGCCAGCAGAAATAGAGACTCTGGGGCCAACGTCCTGACTTTC.

The CDR3 region has the DNA TGCGCCAGCATGGGGGCAGGGAACACTGAAGCTTTCTTT. Amino acid sequence: CASMGAGNTEAFF. The chain combines TRBV5-1 with TRBJ1-1; a weak D match, TRBD1 (6 bases). The V end was cut by 6 bases, the J end by 1 base, with 10 bases between. CDR1 and CDR2 from the germline V gene are SGHRS and YFSETQ. This CDR3 is built from 13 residues. The variable domain in full, with the rest retrieved from reference TRBV5-1 and TRBJ1-1, is KAGVTQTPRYLIKTRGQQVTLSCSPISGHRSVSWYQQTPGQGLQFLFEYFSETQRNKGNFPGRFSGRQFSNSRSEMNVSTLELGDSALYLCASMGAGNTEAFFGQGTRLTVV.

The gene calls are TRBV6-5 and TRBJ1-1, with TRBD1 matching over 7 bases. CDR1 MNHEY and CDR2 SVGAGI come from the germline V gene. V shed 5 bases and J 3 bases; nucleotides not matched to a gene: 9. This CDR3 spans 15 amino acids. The CDR3 loop reads CASSRSGTADTEAFF. CDR3 bases: TGTGCCAGCAGTAGATCCGGGACAGCGGACACTGAAGCTTTCTTT.

This chain uses TRBV5-1 with TRBJ1-2; the match to TRBD1 covers 9 bases. The CDR3 has 15 amino acids. The trim removed 4 bases at V and 3 bases at J, leaving 7 bases unmatched. Per germline, CDR1 SGHRS and CDR2 YFSETQ. The CDR3 protein is CASSLTGDRDYGYTF. CDR3 in DNA: TGCGCCAGCAGCCTGACAGGGGACAGGGACTATGGCTACACCTTC.

There are a few counts of this clonotype. The rearrangement uses TRBV20-1 and TRBJ2-3, with unresolved D. CDR1 and CDR2 from the germline V gene are DFQATT and SNEGSKA (reference sequence). The ends were cut back, 0 bases at V and 4 bases at J, with 5 bases in the middle. The CDR3 extends over 12 amino acids. The CDR3 sequence: CSAREGPDTQYF. CDR3 bases: TGCAGTGCTAGAGAGGGTCCAGATACGCAGTATTTT.

A few counts support this clonotype. This sequence joins TRBV20-1 and TRBJ2-1; 15 nucleotides align to TRBD2. The ends lost 2 bases at V and 9 bases at J; junction bases unmatched: 8. The CDR3 extends over 16 amino acids. Germline lookup yields CDR1 DFQATT and CDR2 SNEGSKA (reference sequence). The CDR3, as DNA: TGCAGTGCTAGACCCGAGGGACTAGCGGGGGGTCGTGAGCAGTTCTTC. Protein sequence: CSARPEGLAGGREQFF.

This chain connects TRBV21-1 to TRBJ1-2. TRBV21-1 corresponds to a pseudogene. CDR3 length: 12 residues. This CDR3 reads CARHTSNYGYTF. The CDR3 DNA is TGTGCCAGGCACACGTCTAACTATGGCTACACCTTC.

This chain uses TRBV4-1 with TRBJ2-3; the D is unclear. Trimming removed 10 bases at V and 1 base at J, with 15 bases between. Per the germline V gene, CDR1 is MGHRA and CDR2 is YSYEKL. The CDR3 has 14 amino acids. In nucleotides, the CDR3 is TGCGCCACCAGAGGCCTTGGGGGCACAGATACGCAGTATTTT. The encoded protein is CATRGLGGTDTQYF.

This chain connects TRBV7-3 to TRBJ2-5; 12 bases fit TRBD2. With V trimmed by 5 bases and J by 5 bases, 15 bases remained unmatched. This CDR3 comprises 18 residues. Germline V gives CDR1 SGHTA, CDR2 FQGTGA. The CDR3 here is CASSPWGPSGGALETQYF. CDR3 coding DNA: TGTGCCAGCAGCCCCTGGGGTCCTAGCGGGGGGGCCCTGGAGACCCAGTACTTC.

The CDR3 DNA follows: TGTGCCAGCAGCTTATATTTACCCGACAATGAGCAGTTCTTC. Translating it yields CASSLYLPDNEQFF. The rearrangement uses TRBV7-2 and TRBJ2-1; D unclear. V was trimmed by 2 bases and J by 5 bases, leaving 10 bases between them. Germline assignment: CDR1 SGHTA and CDR2 FQGNSA. This CDR3 spans 14 amino acids.

In this sample, this clonotype turned up a few times. V and J are TRBV7-6 and TRBJ2-5, with TRBD2 matching over 8 bases. Germline V gene data show CDR1 as SGHVS and CDR2 as FNYEAQ. V was clipped by 1 base and J by 2 bases; unmatched bases: 6. CDR3 length equals 16 residues. The chain's CDR3 is CASSLGVAGPQETQYF. DNA of the CDR3: TGTGCCAGCAGCTTAGGGGTAGCGGGGCCACAAGAGACCCAGTACTTC.

This clonotype was detected a few times. The V and J genes are TRBV11-2 and TRBJ2-5; 9 bases fit TRBD2. CDR1 SGHAT and CDR2 FQNNGV come from the germline V gene. The CDR3 is made up of 15 amino acids. V trimming: 2 bases; J trimming: 2 bases; junction bases outside the gene matches: 3. CDR3 protein: CASSLQRGEQETQYF. The CDR3 coding sequence is TGTGCCAGCAGCTTACAGCGGGGGGAACAAGAGACCCAGTACTTC.

V and J are TRBV27 and TRBJ1-2; D remains ambiguous. The germline V gene has CDR1 MNHEY and CDR2 SMNVEV (reference sequence). V shed 6 bases and J shed 2 bases, with 10 bases lying between them. CDR3 length equals 13 residues. CDR3 nucleotides: TGTGCCAGCAGGATTTCGGGGAACTATGGCTACACCTTC. This encodes CASRISGNYGYTF.

V is TRBV4-2 and J is TRBJ2-7; 10 nucleotides agree with TRBD2. Germline V lookup: CDR1 LGHNA, CDR2 YNFKEQ. This CDR3 comprises 17 residues. V was pared by 4 bases and J by 0 bases, with 9 bases of the junction left unmatched. Here the CDR3 reads CASSRRNSGGYSYEQYF. Here the CDR3 DNA reads TGTGCCAGCAGCCGAAGAAATAGCGGGGGGTACTCCTACGAGCAGTACTTC.

On this clonotype itself: Its ends do not fully match the called genes, so a read error is possible. The chain carries TRBV5-1 and TRBJ2-1, with TRBD2 identical over 7 bases. Germline CDR1 is SGHRS and CDR2 is YFSETQ. This CDR3 spans 12 amino acids. The CDR3 spells CASRGGRDEQLF. In nucleotides, the CDR3 is TGCGCCAGCAGGGGAGGGCGGGATGAGCAGCTCTTC. Drawing the rest from reference TRBV5-1 and TRBJ2-1, the complete variable domain is KAGVTQTPRYLIKTRGQQVTLSCSPISGHRSVSWYQQTPGQGLQFLFEYFSETQRNKGNFPGRFSGRQFSNSRSEMNVSTLELGDSALYLCASRGGRDEQLFGPGTRLTVL.

Concerning this clonotype: The CDR3 end shows no conserved phenylalanine or tryptophan, and so a read error is likely. The chain carries TRBV6-5 and TRBJ2-3; 15 bases agree with TRBD2. Germline values: CDR1 MNHEY, CDR2 SVGAGI. The length of the CDR3 is 16 residues. V was clipped by 6 bases and J by 5 bases; unmatched bases: 6. CDR3 amino acids: CASSRGLAGGLDTQYL. CDR3 nucleotide sequence: TGTGCCAGCAGCAGAGGACTAGCGGGGGGGTTAGATACGCAGTATTTG.

This clonotype was detected a few times. The CDR3 DNA reads TGCGCCAGCAGCTTGTTCCCCGCCAGGTCCTTATCCTACGAGCAGTACTTC. Amino acid sequence: CASSLFPARSLSYEQYF. The J gene is TRBJ2-7, the V gene TRBV5-1; D not resolved. V lost 1 base, J lost 1 base, and 18 bases lay in between. Germline V gene lookup returns CDR1 SGHRS and CDR2 YFSETQ. The CDR3 contains 17 residues.

This clonotype appeared a few times. This chain connects TRBV5-1 to TRBJ2-7, with 7 bases that match TRBD1. The CDR3 consists of 14 residues. Germline V gene lookup returns CDR1 SGHRS and CDR2 YFSETQ. Losses at the gene ends were 3 bases for V and 5 bases for J; bases not matched to a gene: 8. The CDR3 loop is CASSSGTALHEQYF. CDR3 nucleotide sequence: TGCGCCAGCAGCTCCGGGACAGCGCTCCACGAGCAGTACTTC.

The V call is TRBV4-1, the J call TRBJ1-3, with D possibly being TRBD1 (5 bases). V dropped 1 base and J dropped 3 bases, with 13 bases sitting between them. The CDR3 totals 16 residues. Germline assignment: CDR1 MGHRA and CDR2 YSYEKL. The CDR3 nucleotides read TGCGCCAGCAGCCAAGTATCGGGACTCCTTGGAAACACCATATATTTT. Its protein product is CASSQVSGLLGNTIYF.

This clonotype turned up a few times. The chain links TRBV15 to TRBJ2-6; D may be TRBD1 (5 bases). Trimming shortened V by 1 base and J by 0 bases, and 10 bases separated the two germline ends. Germline lookup yields CDR1 LNHNV and CDR2 YYDKDF (reference sequence). The length of the CDR3 is 17 residues. As DNA, the CDR3 is TGTGCCACCAGCAGAGTATCCCAGGGCTCTGGGGCCAACGTCCTGACTTTC. Protein product: CATSRVSQGSGANVLTF.

The V and J genes are TRBV11-2 and TRBJ2-5; D may be TRBD1 or TRBD2 (5 bases each). Germline V gene lookup returns CDR1 SGHAT and CDR2 FQNNGV. The CDR3 has 15 residues. Between the trimmed V and J ends, which lost 8 bases and 3 bases, there was a span of 19 bases. CDR3 region: CASSQGGHGEETQYF. The CDR3 DNA reads TGTGCCAGCTCCCAGGGCGGGCATGGAGAAGAGACCCAGTACTTC.

In this sample, this clonotype turned up a few times. The V call is TRBV20-1, the J call TRBJ1-2; the D is unclear. V lost 0 bases and J lost 2, with 7 bases in between. Germline CDR1 and CDR2: DFQATT and SNEGSKA (reference sequence). The CDR3 has 13 residues. DNA for the CDR3: TGCAGTGCTAGAGATCCGAAGAACTATGGCTACACCTTC. Protein: CSARDPKNYGYTF.

The sample holds a few counts of this clonotype. The chain has TRBV5-1 and TRBJ2-1; 9 nucleotides agree with TRBD1. The V gene's germline CDR1 is SGHRS and CDR2 YFSETQ. This CDR3 contains 13 residues. V lost 5 bases and J lost 5; bases outside the gene matches: 2. The CDR3 reads CASRQGADNEQFF. CDR3 DNA sequence: TGCGCCAGCAGACAGGGGGCAGACAATGAGCAGTTCTTC.

This clonotype was counted only a few times. The V and J genes are TRBV20-1 and TRBJ2-3, with D unresolved. CDR3 length: 13 amino acids. Trimming removed 0 bases at V and 6 bases at J, with 10 bases between. Germline CDR1 reads DFQATT; CDR2 reads SNEGSKA (reference sequence). The CDR3 loop reads CSARDPTRDTQYF. CDR3 bases: TGCAGTGCTAGAGACCCGACCCGGGATACGCAGTATTTT.

This clonotype was detected a few times. The gene calls are TRBV12-3 or TRBV12-4 and TRBJ1-5; no clear D. The CDR3 is 12 residues long. With 5 bases removed from V and 4 bases from J, the gap between germline ends came to 6 bases. CDR3 nucleotide sequence: TGTGCCAGCAGTAAGGAGAATCAGCCCCAGCATTTT. Encoded protein: CASSKENQPQHF.

In its sample, this clonotype was seen a few times. The chain uses TRBV2 and TRBJ2-4; 7 nucleotides align to TRBD1. V gave up 3 bases and J gave up 6 bases; unmatched junction bases: 8. Per the germline V gene, CDR1 is SNHLY and CDR2 is FYNNEI. The length of the CDR3 is 15 residues. In DNA, the CDR3 is TGTGCCAGCAGTGAGAGGGGACAGTCAAGAAACATTCAGTACTTC. Translation gives CASSERGQSRNIQYF.